The 26 T cell receptor beta chains below all came from one sample that was sequenced in a study of blood T cell repertoires in COVID-19. Data came from immunoSEQ multiplex PCR; TCRdb stores just in-frame clones and leaves some out. The data contain over 40,000 clones, around 83% of them singletons. Sequencing used peripheral blood. These receptors all stem from a man aged 60 to 75 with active COVID-19.

The chain employs TRBV29-1 and TRBJ1-2, with 11 nucleotides matching TRBD1. The CDR3 sequence is 13 residues long. J gave up 8 bases and V 8 bases, and 10 bases lay outside the gene matches. The V gene's germline CDR1 is SQVTM and CDR2 ANQGSEA. The CDR3 sequence: CSSLDRGLGGYTF. Written as DNA, the CDR3 is TGCAGCTCCCTGGACAGGGGGCTTGGGGGCTACACCTTC.

The chain links TRBV30 to TRBJ2-7, with TRBD1 as a possible D gene (6 bases). V lost 0 bases to trimming and J lost 0 bases, with 15 bases between them. CDR1 is GTSNPN, CDR2 SVGIG, per germline (reference sequence). This CDR3 has 16 residues. Here the CDR3 reads CAWSVQGSGYSYEQYF. The CDR3 DNA is TGTGCCTGGAGTGTACAGGGATCGGGGTACTCCTACGAGCAGTACTTC.

The CDR3 reads CASWTGSSPLHF. CDR3 nucleotides: TGTGCCAGCTGGACAGGGTCCTCACCCCTCCACTTT. This chain links TRBV28 with TRBJ1-6, with 8 bases lining up with TRBD1. V dropped 8 bases and J dropped 10; count of bases not matched to a gene: 4. CDR3 length: 12 amino acids. Per the germline V gene, CDR1 is MDHEN and CDR2 is SYDVKM.

The rearrangement links TRBV2 to TRBJ1-1; the D is unclear. The V gene's germline CDR1 is SNHLY and CDR2 FYNNEI. The CDR3 extends over 14 amino acids. V shed 2 bases and J shed 0 bases, with 7 bases lying between them. The CDR3 sequence is CASSEYIMNTEAFF. The DNA of the CDR3 is TGTGCCAGCAGTGAATACATCATGAACACTGAAGCTTTCTTT.

In nucleotides, the CDR3 is TGTGCCAGCAGCCGCCCGGGAGGGGACAGGGGGCGAGAGCAGTACTTC. This encodes CASSRPGGDRGREQYF. The V call is TRBV5-4, the J call TRBJ2-7; TRBD1 matches at 12 bases. The junction had 12 bases not matched to a gene; V was cut back by 4 bases and J by 7 bases. Germline assignment: CDR1 SGHNT and CDR2 YYREEE (reference sequence). This CDR3 contains 16 residues.

The chain recombines TRBV20-1 with TRBJ2-1; TRBD1 might be the D (5 bases). The CDR3 extends over 11 amino acids. Germline assignment: CDR1 DFQATT and CDR2 SNEGSKA (reference sequence). Deletions cut 3 bases from V and 9 bases from J, with 9 bases between. The CDR3 nucleotides are TGCAGTGCTAGTAGGACACCTGAGCAGTTCTTC. It is translated as CSASRTPEQFF.

The J gene is TRBJ1-5, the V gene TRBV6-2 or TRBV6-3; a possible D gene is TRBD1 (6 bases). Between the trimmed V and J ends, which lost 0 bases and 3 bases, there was a span of 21 bases. This CDR3 comprises 19 residues. Germline V CDR1 and CDR2: MNHEY, SVGEGT. CDR3 sequence (DNA): TGTGCCAGCAGTTACTCAATCTTTAAAGAACGACAGGACAATCAGCCCCAGCATTTT. Its translation is CASSYSIFKERQDNQPQHF.

The chain has TRBV11-3 and TRBJ2-1; a weak D match, TRBD1 (6 bases). The V end lost 5 bases, the J end lost 6 bases, and 11 bases lay between the germline ends. The germline gives CDR1 SGHNT, CDR2 YENEEA. The CDR3 is 13 amino acids. The DNA for the CDR3 is TGTGCCAGCAGCCAGGGGAGCGGCAATGAGCAGTTCTTC. As protein: CASSQGSGNEQFF.

This chain links TRBV11-1 with TRBJ2-7, with 8 nucleotides matching TRBD1. CDR1 is SGHAT, CDR2 FQDESV, per germline (reference sequence). The length of the CDR3 is 14 residues. The trim removed 0 bases at V and 10 bases at J, leaving 8 bases unmatched. The CDR3 loop is CASSLAQGGQGQYF. The CDR3 region has the DNA TGTGCCAGCAGCTTAGCCCAAGGAGGACAGGGCCAGTACTTC.

This clone has more than one count but fewer than ten. The chain uses TRBV5-4 and TRBJ2-5; D possibly corresponds to TRBD2 (6 bases). The germline V gene has CDR1 SGHNT and CDR2 YYREEE (reference sequence). The CDR3 totals 11 residues. Trimming took off 2 bases at V and 7 bases at J, with 6 bases between the two ends. CDR3 sequence: CASSFSGTQYF. CDR3 nucleotide sequence: TGTGCCAGCAGCTTTAGCGGGACCCAGTACTTC.

The chain is built from TRBV19 and TRBJ1-1; D gene unclear. CDR1 and CDR2 from the germline V gene are LNHDA and SQIVND (reference sequence). Trimming removed 6 bases from V and 0 bases from J, with 17 bases in between. The CDR3 runs to 16 residues. CDR3 region: CASRPEEQVMNTEAFF. As DNA, the CDR3 is TGTGCCAGTAGGCCCGAGGAACAAGTGATGAACACTGAAGCTTTCTTT. Filled out from reference TRBV19 and TRBJ1-1, the complete variable domain reads DGGITQSPKYLFRKEGQNVTLSCEQNLNHDAMYWYRQDPGQGLRLIYYSQIVNDFQKGDIAEGYSVSREKKESFPLTVTSAQKNPTAFYLCASRPEEQVMNTEAFFGQGTRLTVV.

The chain combines TRBV27 with TRBJ1-2; D may be TRBD1 (5 bases). V was cut by 3 bases and J by 4 bases, with 9 bases left in between. Germline CDR1 is MNHEY and CDR2 is SMNVEV (reference sequence). CDR3 size: 13 residues. The CDR3 region is CASSLGGGYGYTF. DNA of the CDR3: TGTGCCAGCAGTTTGGGGGGGGGCTATGGCTACACCTTC.

The rearrangement uses TRBV7-9 and TRBJ1-3; D is uncertain. This CDR3 has 11 residues. The V gene lost 5 bases and the J gene lost 6 bases, with 5 bases spanning the gap. Germline lookup yields CDR1 SEHNR and CDR2 FQNEAQ (reference sequence). CDR3 DNA: TGTGCCAGCAGCACAGAAAACACCATATATTTT. Protein: CASSTENTIYF.

The count of this clone is one. The V gene is TRBV21-1, the J gene TRBJ1-3. TRBV21-1 is a known pseudogene. The CDR3 is 15 amino acids. CDR3 nucleotide sequence: TGTGCCAGCCCCGGGACTGAGAGATCTGGAAACACCATATATTTT. Translation gives CASPGTERSGNTIYF.

This clone occurred a few times. The chain recombines TRBV7-6 with TRBJ2-7; the match to TRBD2 covers 7 bases. Germline CDR1 reads SGHVS; CDR2 reads FNYEAQ. CDR3 length: 17 amino acids. V lost 5 bases and J lost 2; bases outside the gene matches: 15. In nucleotides, the CDR3 is TGTGCCAGCAGCGAACGTCCGGGGGGACCAGGACCCTACGAGCAGTACTTC. Residues: CASSERPGGPGPYEQYF.

V usage is TRBV28 and J usage is TRBJ2-7; 8 bases agree with TRBD1. The V segment lost 3 bases and the J segment 6 bases; nucleotides outside the gene matches: 7. Germline assignment: CDR1 MDHEN and CDR2 SYDVKM. The CDR3 sequence is 14 residues long. CDR3 coding DNA: TGTGCCAGCAGTTTGGGACAGGCGGCGTCCGAGCAGTACTTC. Translation: CASSLGQAASEQYF.

The rearrangement uses TRBV6-5 and TRBJ2-5; TRBD2 aligns across 11 bases. CDR3 length: 15 amino acids. Per germline, CDR1 MNHEY and CDR2 SVGAGI. V dropped 7 bases and J dropped 5; count of bases not matched to a gene: 9. The CDR3 DNA sequence: TGTGCCAGCAACCCAACTAGCGGGAGAACCGAGACCCAGTACTTC. Protein sequence: CASNPTSGRTETQYF.

This clone was observed a few times. DNA of the CDR3: TGTGCCTGGAACCTTCTAGCCGGGGTCAATGAGCAGTTCTTC. This sequence encodes CAWNLLAGVNEQFF. The chain uses TRBV30 and TRBJ2-1; possible D gene TRBD2, 5 bases. V lost 4 bases to trimming and J lost 6 bases, with 16 bases between them. The CDR3 length is 14 residues. The germline CDR1 and CDR2 sequences are GTSNPN and SVGIG (reference sequence).

The chain recombines TRBV7-2 with TRBJ2-3, with a tentative D call TRBD2 (6 bases). V lost 5 bases and J 0 bases, leaving 15 bases between the germline ends. CDR1 is SGHTA, CDR2 FQGNSA, per germline. This CDR3 is built from 16 residues. CDR3 DNA sequence: TGTGCCAGCAGCGGCCGGGGGACTGGAAGCACAGATACGCAGTATTTT. Translation gives CASSGRGTGSTDTQYF.

About this clone: Other DNA sequences in the sample encode the same CDR3. This sequence joins TRBV3-1 (or the pseudogene TRBV3-2) and TRBJ1-6, with D tentatively TRBD1 (5 bases). The CDR3 length is 15 residues. Trimming took off 1 base at V and 10 bases at J, with 14 bases between the two ends. Germline V gene data show CDR1 as LGHDT and CDR2 as YNNKEL (reference sequence). CDR3 protein: CASSQGKGGASPLHF. The CDR3 DNA is TGTGCCAGCAGCCAAGGGAAAGGAGGGGCATCACCCCTCCACTTT.

The V call is TRBV5-5, the J call TRBJ2-1; a weak D match, TRBD1 (5 bases). The germline V and J ends were trimmed by 0 bases and 9 bases, with 16 bases remaining between them. This CDR3 contains 15 residues. Per the germline V gene, CDR1 is SGHKS and CDR2 is YYEKEE (reference sequence). The CDR3 protein is CASSLATRGFGEQFF. The DNA of the CDR3 is TGTGCCAGCAGCTTGGCGACAAGGGGATTTGGTGAGCAGTTCTTC.

V and J are TRBV19 and TRBJ2-7; the D gene is possibly TRBD2 (5 bases). CDR3 size: 13 residues. Germline V gene lookup returns CDR1 LNHDA and CDR2 SQIVND (reference sequence). The V and J ends lost 5 bases and 6 bases respectively, with 14 bases between them. This CDR3 reads CASSVSHAGEQYF. The CDR3 DNA follows: TGTGCCAGTAGTGTCTCCCATGCGGGCGAGCAGTACTTC.

V usage is TRBV19 and J usage is TRBJ1-2, with TRBD1 matching over 7 bases. Unmatched junction bases numbered 5, after V lost 5 bases and J lost 2 bases. This CDR3 comprises 14 residues. Germline lookup yields CDR1 LNHDA and CDR2 SQIVND (reference sequence). The CDR3 spells CASSPGQLNYGYTF. For the CDR3, the DNA is TGTGCCAGTAGTCCGGGACAGCTAAACTATGGCTACACCTTC.

The chain carries TRBV28 and TRBJ2-1; D gene uncertain. The CDR3 totals 12 residues. With 2 bases removed from V and 6 bases from J, the gap between germline ends came to 5 bases. CDR1 is MDHEN and CDR2 is SYDVKM in the germline V gene. DNA of the CDR3: TGTGCCAGCAGTTTAACGGGCAATGAGCAGTTCTTC. Its translation: CASSLTGNEQFF.

The rearrangement uses TRBV6-6 and TRBJ2-2; 8 bases align to TRBD2. The CDR3 totals 18 residues. CDR1 and CDR2 from the germline V gene are MNHNY and SVGAGI (reference sequence). Trimming at V came to 5 bases and at J to 2 bases, leaving 13 bases not matched to a gene. DNA of the CDR3: TGTGCCAGCAGTCCCGGGAGGGGCGCAGGACCTAACACCGGGGAGCTGTTTTTT. Its protein is CASSPGRGAGPNTGELFF.

In its sample, this clone was seen a few times. The chain carries TRBV2 and TRBJ2-4; D perhaps matches TRBD1 (5 bases). The CDR3 sequence is 13 residues long. Deletions cut 8 bases from V and 4 bases from J, with 12 bases between. The V gene's germline CDR1 is SNHLY and CDR2 FYNNEI. The CDR3 sequence is CASGIDSKNIQYF. The CDR3, as DNA: TGTGCCAGCGGGATAGACAGTAAAAACATTCAGTACTTC.